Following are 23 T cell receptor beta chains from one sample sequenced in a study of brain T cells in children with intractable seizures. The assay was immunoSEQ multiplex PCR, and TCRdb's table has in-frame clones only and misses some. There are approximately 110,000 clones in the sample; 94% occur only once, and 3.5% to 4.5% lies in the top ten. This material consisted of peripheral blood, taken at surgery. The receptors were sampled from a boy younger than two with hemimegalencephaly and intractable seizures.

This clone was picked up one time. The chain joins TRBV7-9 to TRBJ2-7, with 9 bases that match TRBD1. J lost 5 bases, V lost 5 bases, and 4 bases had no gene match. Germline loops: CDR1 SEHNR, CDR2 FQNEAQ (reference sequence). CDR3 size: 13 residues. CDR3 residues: CASSIRTGDEQYF. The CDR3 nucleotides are TGTGCCAGCAGCATCCGGACAGGGGACGAGCAGTACTTC. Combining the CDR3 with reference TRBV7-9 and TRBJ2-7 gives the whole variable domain DTGVSQNPRHKITKRGQNVTFRCDPISEHNRLYWYRQTLGQGPEFLTYFQNEAQLEKSRLLSDRFSAERPKGSFSTLEIQRTEQGDSAMYLCASSIRTGDEQYFGPGTRLTVT.

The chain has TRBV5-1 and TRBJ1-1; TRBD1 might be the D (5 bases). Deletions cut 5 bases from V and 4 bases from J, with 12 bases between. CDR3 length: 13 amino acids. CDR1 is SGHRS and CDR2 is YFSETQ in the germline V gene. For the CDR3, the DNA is TGCGCCAGCAGTACGGGGGTGGGCACTGAAGCTTTCTTT. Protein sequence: CASSTGVGTEAFF.

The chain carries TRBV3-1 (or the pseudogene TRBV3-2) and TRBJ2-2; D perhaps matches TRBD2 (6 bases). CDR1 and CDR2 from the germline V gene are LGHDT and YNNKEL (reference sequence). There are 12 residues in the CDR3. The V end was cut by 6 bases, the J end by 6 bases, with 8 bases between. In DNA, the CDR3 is TGTGCCAGCAGTGTAGCGGCCGGGGAGCTGTTTTTT. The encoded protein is CASSVAAGELFF.

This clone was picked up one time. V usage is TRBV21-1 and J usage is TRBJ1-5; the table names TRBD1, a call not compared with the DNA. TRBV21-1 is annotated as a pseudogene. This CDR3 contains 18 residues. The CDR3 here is CASDPKDRVGISNQPQHF. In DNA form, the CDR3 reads TGTGCCTCGGACCCCAAGGACAGGGTGGGAATTAGCAATCAGCCCCAGCATTTT.

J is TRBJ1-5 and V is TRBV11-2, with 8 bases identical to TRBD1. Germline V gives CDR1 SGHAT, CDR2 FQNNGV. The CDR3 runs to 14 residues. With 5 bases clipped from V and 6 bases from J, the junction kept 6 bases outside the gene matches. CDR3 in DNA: TGTGCCAGCAGCGCGGACAGGGTGTTTCAGCCCCAGCATTTT. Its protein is CASSADRVFQPQHF.

The CDR3 DNA reads as TGTGCCAGCAGCACTTCACCTAGCGGGAGTTTGAGTGAGCAGTTCTTC. As protein: CASSTSPSGSLSEQFF. This chain links TRBV9 with TRBJ2-1, with TRBD2 matching over 10 bases. The germline CDR1 and CDR2 sequences are SGDLS and YYNGEE. Unmatched junction bases numbered 13, after V lost 4 bases and J lost 9 bases. The CDR3 length is 16 residues.

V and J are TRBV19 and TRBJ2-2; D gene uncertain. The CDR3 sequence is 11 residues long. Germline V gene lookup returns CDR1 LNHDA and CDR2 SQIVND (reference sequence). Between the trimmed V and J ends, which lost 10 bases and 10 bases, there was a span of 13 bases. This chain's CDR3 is CATRKAMELFF. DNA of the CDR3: TGTGCCACTAGAAAAGCAATGGAGCTGTTTTTT.

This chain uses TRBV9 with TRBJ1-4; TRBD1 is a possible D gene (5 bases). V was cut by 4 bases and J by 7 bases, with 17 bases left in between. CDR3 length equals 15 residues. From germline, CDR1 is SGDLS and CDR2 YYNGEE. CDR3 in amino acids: CASSPRPQRGEKLFF. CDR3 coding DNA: TGTGCCAGCAGCCCTCGGCCTCAGAGGGGTGAAAAACTGTTTTTT.

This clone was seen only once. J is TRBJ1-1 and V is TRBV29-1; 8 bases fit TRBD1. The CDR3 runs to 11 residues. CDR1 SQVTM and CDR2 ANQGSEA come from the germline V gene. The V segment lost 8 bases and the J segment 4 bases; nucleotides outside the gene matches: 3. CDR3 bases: TGCAGCCTCACAGGGGGCACTGAAGCTTTCTTT. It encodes CSLTGGTEAFF.

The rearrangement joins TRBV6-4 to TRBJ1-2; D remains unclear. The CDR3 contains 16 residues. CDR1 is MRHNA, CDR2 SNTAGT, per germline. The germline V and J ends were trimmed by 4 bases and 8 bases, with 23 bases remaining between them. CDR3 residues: CASSGPIGPGVYGYTF. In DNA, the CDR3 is TGTGCCAGCAGTGGTCCTATTGGGCCCGGGGTGTACGGCTACACCTTC.

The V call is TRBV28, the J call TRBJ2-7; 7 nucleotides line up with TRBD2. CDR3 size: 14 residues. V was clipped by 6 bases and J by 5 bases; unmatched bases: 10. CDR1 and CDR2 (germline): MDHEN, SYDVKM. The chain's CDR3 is CASSPRREYHEQYF. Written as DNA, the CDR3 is TGTGCCAGCAGCCCTCGGCGGGAGTACCACGAGCAGTACTTC.

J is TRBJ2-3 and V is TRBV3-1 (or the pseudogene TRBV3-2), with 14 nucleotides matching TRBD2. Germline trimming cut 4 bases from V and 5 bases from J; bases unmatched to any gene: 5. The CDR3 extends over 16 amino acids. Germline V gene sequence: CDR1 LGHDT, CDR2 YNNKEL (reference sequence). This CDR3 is CASSPGLAGEVDTQYF. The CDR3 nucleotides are TGTGCCAGCAGCCCGGGACTAGCGGGAGAGGTAGATACGCAGTATTTT.

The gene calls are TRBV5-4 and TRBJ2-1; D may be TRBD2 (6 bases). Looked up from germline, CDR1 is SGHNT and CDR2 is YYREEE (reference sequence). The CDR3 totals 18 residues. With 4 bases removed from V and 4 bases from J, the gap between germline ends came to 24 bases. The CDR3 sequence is CASSPHGGGAIQYNEQFF. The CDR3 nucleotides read TGTGCCAGCAGCCCCCATGGGGGAGGAGCAATCCAATACAATGAGCAGTTCTTC.

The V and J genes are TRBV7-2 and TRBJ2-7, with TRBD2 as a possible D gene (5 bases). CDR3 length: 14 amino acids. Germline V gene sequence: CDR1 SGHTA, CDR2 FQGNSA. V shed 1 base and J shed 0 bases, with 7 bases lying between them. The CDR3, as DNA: TGTGCCAGCAGCTTAGGCGGGCCCTCCTACGAGCAGTACTTC. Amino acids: CASSLGGPSYEQYF.

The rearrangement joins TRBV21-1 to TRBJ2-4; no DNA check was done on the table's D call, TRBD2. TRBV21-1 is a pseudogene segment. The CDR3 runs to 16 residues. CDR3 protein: CASSKSGELAKNIQYF. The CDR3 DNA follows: TGTGCCAGCAGCAAAAGCGGAGAGCTAGCCAAAAACATTCAGTACTTC.

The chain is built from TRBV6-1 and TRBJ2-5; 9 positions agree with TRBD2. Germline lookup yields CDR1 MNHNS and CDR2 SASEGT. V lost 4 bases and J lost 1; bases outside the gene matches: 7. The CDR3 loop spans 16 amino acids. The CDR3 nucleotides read TGTGCCAGCAGTGCCCTGACTAGCGGTTTCCAAGAGACCCAGTACTTC. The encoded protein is CASSALTSGFQETQYF.

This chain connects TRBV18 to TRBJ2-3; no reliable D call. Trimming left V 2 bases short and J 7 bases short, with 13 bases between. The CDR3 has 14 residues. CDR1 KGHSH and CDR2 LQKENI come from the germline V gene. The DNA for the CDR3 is TGTGCCAGCTCACCAGATTCTAATTTGAATACGCAGTATTTT. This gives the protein CASSPDSNLNTQYF.

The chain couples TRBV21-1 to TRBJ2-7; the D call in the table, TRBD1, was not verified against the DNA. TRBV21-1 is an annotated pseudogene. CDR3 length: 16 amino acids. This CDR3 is CASSPLGTREAYEQYF. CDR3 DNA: TGTGCCAGCAGCCCTCTGGGGACACGGGAAGCCTACGAGCAGTACTTC.

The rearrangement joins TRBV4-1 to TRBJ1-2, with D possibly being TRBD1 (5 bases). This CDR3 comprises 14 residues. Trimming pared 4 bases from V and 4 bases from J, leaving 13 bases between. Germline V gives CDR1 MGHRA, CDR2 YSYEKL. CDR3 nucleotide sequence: TGCGCCAGCAGCCCCACCGGGGGGACCTATGGCTACACCTTC. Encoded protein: CASSPTGGTYGYTF.

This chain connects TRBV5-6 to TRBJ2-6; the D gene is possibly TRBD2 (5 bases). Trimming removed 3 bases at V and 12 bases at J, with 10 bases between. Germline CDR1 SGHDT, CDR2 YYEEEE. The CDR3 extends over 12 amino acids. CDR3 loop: CASSSTEGVLTF. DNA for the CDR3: TGTGCCAGCAGCTCGACTGAGGGCGTCCTGACTTTC.

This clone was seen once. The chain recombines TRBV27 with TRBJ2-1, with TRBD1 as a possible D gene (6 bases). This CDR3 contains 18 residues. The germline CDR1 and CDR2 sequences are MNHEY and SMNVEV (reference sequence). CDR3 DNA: TGTTCCCCCCTGACAGGAGACCCCGGAACCCCATCCTACAATGAGCAGTTCTTC. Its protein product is CSPLTGDPGTPSYNEQFF.

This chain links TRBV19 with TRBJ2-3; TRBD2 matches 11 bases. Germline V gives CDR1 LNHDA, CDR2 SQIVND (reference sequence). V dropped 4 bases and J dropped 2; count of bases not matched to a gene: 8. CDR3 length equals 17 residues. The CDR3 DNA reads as TGTGCCAGTAGTAGCCCTGGGACTAGCGGATACACAGATACGCAGTATTTT. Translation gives CASSSPGTSGYTDTQYF. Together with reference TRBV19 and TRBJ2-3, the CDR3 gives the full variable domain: DGGITQSPKYLFRKEGQNVTLSCEQNLNHDAMYWYRQDPGQGLRLIYYSQIVNDFQKGDIAEGYSVSREKKESFPLTVTSAQKNPTAFYLCASSSPGTSGYTDTQYFGPGTRLTVL.

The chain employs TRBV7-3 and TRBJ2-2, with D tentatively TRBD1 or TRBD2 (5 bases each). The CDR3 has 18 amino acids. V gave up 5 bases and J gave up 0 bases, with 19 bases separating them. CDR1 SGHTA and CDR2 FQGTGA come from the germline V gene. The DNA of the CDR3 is TGTGCCAGCAGCCCCCGGGGTAGGGGCTTCGCGAACACCGGGGAGCTGTTTTTT. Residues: CASSPRGRGFANTGELFF.